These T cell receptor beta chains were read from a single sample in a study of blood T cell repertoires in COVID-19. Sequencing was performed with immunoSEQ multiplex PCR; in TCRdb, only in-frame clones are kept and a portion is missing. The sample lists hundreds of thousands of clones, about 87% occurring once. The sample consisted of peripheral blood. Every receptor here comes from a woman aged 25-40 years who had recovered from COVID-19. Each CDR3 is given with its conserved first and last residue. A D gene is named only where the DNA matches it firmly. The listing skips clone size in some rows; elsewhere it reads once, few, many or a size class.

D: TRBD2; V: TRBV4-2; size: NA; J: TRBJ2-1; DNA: TGTGCCAGCAGCCAAGTCTCGGGGGGGGGAATTAGTAATGAGCAGTTCTTC; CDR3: CASSQVSGGGISNEQFF
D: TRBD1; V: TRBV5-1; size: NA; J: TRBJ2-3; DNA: TGCGCCAGCAGCGAGGGACAGGGCACAGATACGCAGTATTTT; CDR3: CASSEGQGTDTQYF
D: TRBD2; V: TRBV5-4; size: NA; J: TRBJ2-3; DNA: TGTGCCACACTAGCGGGGAGCACAGATACGCAGTATTTT; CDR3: CATLAGSTDTQYF
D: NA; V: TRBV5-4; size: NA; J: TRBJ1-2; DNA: TGTGCCAGCAGCTTGATAGGAGCCCGCTATGGCTACACCTTC; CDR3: CASSLIGARYGYTF
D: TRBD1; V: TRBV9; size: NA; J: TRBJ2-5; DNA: TGTGCCAGCAGCGGTGACAGGGGACCCCAAGAGACCCAGTACTTC; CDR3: CASSGDRGPQETQYF
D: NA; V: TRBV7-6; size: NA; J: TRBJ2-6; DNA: TGTGCCAGCAGCTTAGTTGGCAGCTCTGGGGCCAACGTCCTGACTTTC; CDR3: CASSLVGSSGANVLTF
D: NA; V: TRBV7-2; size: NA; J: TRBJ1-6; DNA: TGTGCCAGCAGCTTAGGGCAGAGCGCCCCCGCCTATAATTCACCCCTCCACTTT; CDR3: CASSLGQSAPAYNSPLHF
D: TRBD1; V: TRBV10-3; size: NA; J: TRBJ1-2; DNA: TGTGCCATCAGTGAGTCGGGACAGAACTATGGCTACACCTTC; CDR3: CAISESGQNYGYTF
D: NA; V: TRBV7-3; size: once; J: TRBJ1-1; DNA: TGTGCCAGCAGCTTACTGCCGGGGAACACTGAAGCTTTCTTT; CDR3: CASSLLPGNTEAFF
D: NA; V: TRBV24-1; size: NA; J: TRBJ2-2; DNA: TGTGCCACCAGTACCGTCGGGAACACCGGGGAGCTGTTTTTT; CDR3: CATSTVGNTGELFF
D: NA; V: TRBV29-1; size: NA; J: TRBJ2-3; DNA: TGCAGCGTTGAAGACCCGGGTACAGATACGCAGTATTTT; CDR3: CSVEDPGTDTQYF
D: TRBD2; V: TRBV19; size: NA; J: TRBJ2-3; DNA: TGTGCCAGTAGGAATCGAGCGGGGGGGGGCACAGATACGCAGTATTTT; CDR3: CASRNRAGGGTDTQYF
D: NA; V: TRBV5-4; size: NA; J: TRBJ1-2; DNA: TGTGCCAGCAGCTCACAATACAACTATGGCTACACCTTC; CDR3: CASSSQYNYGYTF
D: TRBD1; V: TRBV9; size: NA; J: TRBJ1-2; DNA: TGTGCCAGCAGCGCCCGACAGGGGAACTATGGCTACACCTTC; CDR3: CASSARQGNYGYTF
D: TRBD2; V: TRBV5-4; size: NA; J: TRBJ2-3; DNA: TGTGCCAGCAGCTCCACTAGCGGCACAGATACGCAGTATTTT; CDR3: CASSSTSGTDTQYF
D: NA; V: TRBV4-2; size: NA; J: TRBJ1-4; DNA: TGTGCCAGCAGCCAAGACCCCGCGGGGCGAGCTAATGAAAAACTGTTTTTT; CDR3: CASSQDPAGRANEKLFF
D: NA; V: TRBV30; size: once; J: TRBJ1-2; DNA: TGTGCCTGGACGCACGGACATAACTATGGCTACACCTTC; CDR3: CAWTHGHNYGYTF
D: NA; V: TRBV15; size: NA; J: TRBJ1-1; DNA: TGTGCCACCAGCGTAACACTGAACACTGAAGCTTTCTTT; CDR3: CATSVTLNTEAFF
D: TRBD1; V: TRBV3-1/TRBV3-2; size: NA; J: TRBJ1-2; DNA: TGTGCCAGCAGCCAAGAAGTTCGATCAGGGGGAGGCTACACCTTC; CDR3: CASSQEVRSGGGYTF
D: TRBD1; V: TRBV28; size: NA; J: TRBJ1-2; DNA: TGTGCCAGCAGTTTACAGGGGGCGCTTGGCTACACCTTC; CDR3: CASSLQGALGYTF
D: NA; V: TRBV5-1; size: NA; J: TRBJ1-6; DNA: TGCGCCAGCAGCCCGCAGGGTTATAATTCACCCCTCCACTTT; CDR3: CASSPQGYNSPLHF
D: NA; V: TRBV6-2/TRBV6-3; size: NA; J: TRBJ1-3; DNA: TGTGCCAGCAGTTACAACAGTGGAAACACCATATATTTT; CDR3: CASSYNSGNTIYF
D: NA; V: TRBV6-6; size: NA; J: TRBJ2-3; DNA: TGTGCCAGCAGTTACAGGACTCCCCGCACAGATACGCAGTATTTT; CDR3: CASSYRTPRTDTQYF
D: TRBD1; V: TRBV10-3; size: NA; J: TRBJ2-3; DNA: TGTGCCATCACGGGACAGGGTACAGATACGCAGTATTTT; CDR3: CAITGQGTDTQYF
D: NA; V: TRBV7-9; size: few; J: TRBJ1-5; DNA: TGTGCCAGCAGCTTAGTCGGACACGGGCATCAGCCCCAGCATTTT; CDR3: CASSLVGHGHQPQHF
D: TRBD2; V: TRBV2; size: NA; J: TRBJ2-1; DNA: TGTGCCAGCAGTGTGGGCGGGGGGTACAATGAGCAGTTCTTC; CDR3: CASSVGGGYNEQFF
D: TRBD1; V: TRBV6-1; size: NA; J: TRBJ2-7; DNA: TGTGCCAGCAGTGATGGTGGGACAGCCTCCTACGAGCAGTACTTC; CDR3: CASSDGGTASYEQYF
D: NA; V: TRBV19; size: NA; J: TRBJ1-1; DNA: TGTGCCAGCAAGAGGGCAGAACAAGCTTTCTTT; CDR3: CASKRAEQAFF
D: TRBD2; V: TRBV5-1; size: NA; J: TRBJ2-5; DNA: TGCGCCAGCAGCGAGGGACTAGCGGCGTTCCAAGAGACCCAGTACTTC; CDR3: CASSEGLAAFQETQYF
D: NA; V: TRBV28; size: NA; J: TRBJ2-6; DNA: TGTGCCACATTAAACAAGGCCAACGTCCTGACTTTC; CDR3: CATLNKANVLTF
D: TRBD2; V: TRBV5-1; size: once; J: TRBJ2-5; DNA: TGCGCCAGCAGCTTAGCGGGGGGGCCGGAGACCCAGTACTTC; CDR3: CASSLAGGPETQYF
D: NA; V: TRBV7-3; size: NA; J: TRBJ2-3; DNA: TGTGCCAGCAGCTTAAGAGGGACTGACTTTCGCGAGCAGTATTTT; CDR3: CASSLRGTDFREQYF
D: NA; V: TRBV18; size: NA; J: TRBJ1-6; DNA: TGTGCCAGCTCACCACCGTCCCCCCGGGATTCACCCCTCCACTTT; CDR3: CASSPPSPRDSPLHF
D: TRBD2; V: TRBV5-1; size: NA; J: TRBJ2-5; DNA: TGCGCCAGCAGCTTGAGCGCCAGCGGGGGGAGCGAGACCCAGTACTTC; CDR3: CASSLSASGGSETQYF
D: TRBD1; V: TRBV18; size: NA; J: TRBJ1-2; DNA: TGTGCCAGCTCACCTGACAGGGGGAACTATGGCTACACCTTC; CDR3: CASSPDRGNYGYTF
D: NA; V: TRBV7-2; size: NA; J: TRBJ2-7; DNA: TGTGCCAGCAGCCCAGGGGCCCCCTGGTACGAGCAGTACTTC; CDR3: CASSPGAPWYEQYF
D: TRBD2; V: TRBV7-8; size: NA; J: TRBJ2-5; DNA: TGTGCCAGCGGCGGGGGGCGAGAGACCCAGTACTTC; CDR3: CASGGGRETQYF
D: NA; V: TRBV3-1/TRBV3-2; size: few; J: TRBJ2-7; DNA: TGTGCCAGCAGCAAGAGGAGTACTCCTCGCGAGCAGTACTTC; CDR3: CASSKRSTPREQYF
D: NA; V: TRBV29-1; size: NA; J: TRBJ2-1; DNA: TGCAGCGGGAGAGGTATTTACAATGAGCAGTTCTTC; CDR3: CSGRGIYNEQFF
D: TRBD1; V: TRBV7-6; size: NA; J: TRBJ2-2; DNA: TGTGCCAGCAGCTTCCTAGACCAGGGGGCGAACACCGGGGAGCTGTTTTTT; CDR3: CASSFLDQGANTGELFF
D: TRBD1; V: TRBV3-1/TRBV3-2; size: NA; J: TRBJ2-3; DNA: TGTGCCAGCAGCCAACCGGGACAGACAACGCAGTATTTT; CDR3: CASSQPGQTTQYF
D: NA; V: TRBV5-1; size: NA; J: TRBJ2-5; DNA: TGCGCCAGCAGCTTGTCGGCGTTTGGGGGCGGACAGACCCAGTACTTC; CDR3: CASSLSAFGGGQTQYF
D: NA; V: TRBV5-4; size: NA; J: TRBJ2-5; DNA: TGTGCCAGCAGCTTGGACGGGTCGGGGAAGACCCAGTACTTC; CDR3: CASSLDGSGKTQYF
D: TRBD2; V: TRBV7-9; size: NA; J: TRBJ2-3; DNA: TGTGCCAGCAGCTTAGTCTTAGGTGTGCGGGGGTCTTTCACAGATACGCAGTATTTT; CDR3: CASSLVLGVRGSFTDTQYF
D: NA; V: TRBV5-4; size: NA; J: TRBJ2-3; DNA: TGTGCCAGCAGCTGGGTTCAGGTTCGGGATACGCAGTATTTT; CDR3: CASSWVQVRDTQYF
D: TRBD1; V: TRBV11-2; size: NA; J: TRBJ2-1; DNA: TGTGCCAGCAGCCTCAATCCCGACAGGGCAGATGAGCAGTTCTTC; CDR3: CASSLNPDRADEQFF
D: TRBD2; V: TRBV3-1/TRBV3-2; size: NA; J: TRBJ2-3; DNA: TGTGCCAGTCTAGCGGGGGGAAACACAGATACGCAGTATTTT; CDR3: CASLAGGNTDTQYF
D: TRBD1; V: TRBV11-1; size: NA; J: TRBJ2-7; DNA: TGTGCCAGCAGTTCTTCCGGGACAGGGGGCTCCTACGAGCAGTACTTC; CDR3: CASSSSGTGGSYEQYF
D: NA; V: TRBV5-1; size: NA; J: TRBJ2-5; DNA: TGCGCCAGCAGCCTCTACGAGGCGCCCCAAGAGACCCAGTACTTC; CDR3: CASSLYEAPQETQYF
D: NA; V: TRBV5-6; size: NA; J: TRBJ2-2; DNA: TGTGCCAGCAGCCCCGGGACAACGAACACCGGGGAGCTGTTTTTT; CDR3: CASSPGTTNTGELFF